The 28 T cell receptor beta chains given below trace back to one sample, sequenced in a study of spatial heterogeneity in lung cancer. Specified time point: blood at routine non-recurrence follow-up after resection. TCRdb re-analysed the 5' RACE reads in MiXCR, keeping a single row per CDR3 protein. This table has over 85,000 distinct CDR3 sequences, around 19% appearing once. The source was PBMCs, collected at follow-up. The receptors derive from a male donor with early-stage non-small cell lung cancer.

This clonotype counts as medium-sized. The chain recombines TRBV12-3 or TRBV12-4 with TRBJ2-1; perhaps TRBD1 as D (6 bases). Trimming shortened V by 6 bases and J by 2 bases, and 11 bases separated the two germline ends. This CDR3 is built from 14 residues. CDR3 sequence reads: CASSLQGPYNEQFF. The DNA for the CDR3 is TGTGCCAGCAGCCTCCAGGGGCCCTACAATGAGCAGTTCTTC.

The V call is TRBV2, the J call TRBJ1-5; D unresolved. Germline CDR1 is SNHLY and CDR2 is FYNNEI. The CDR3 has 13 residues. V was cut by 8 bases and J by 2 bases, with 10 bases left in between. The CDR3: CASGRSGNQPQHF. The CDR3 nucleotides read TGTGCCAGCGGACGATCGGGCAATCAGCCCCAGCATTTT.

This clonotype has more than one count but fewer than ten. The V gene is TRBV2, the J gene TRBJ1-4; D is perhaps TRBD1 (6 bases). From germline, CDR1 is SNHLY and CDR2 FYNNEI. The CDR3 sequence is 14 residues long. The V end lost 7 bases, the J end lost 6 bases, and 15 bases lay between the germline ends. CDR3 in DNA: TGTGCCAGCAACTCCGGGACACTGCATGAAAAACTGTTTTTT. This codes for CASNSGTLHEKLFF. Based on the CDR3 plus reference TRBV2 and TRBJ1-4, the full variable domain is EPEVTQTPSHQVTQMGQEVILRCVPISNHLYFYWYRQILGQKVEFLVSFYNNEISEKSEIFDDQFSVERPDGSNFTLKIRSTKLEDSAMYFCASNSGTLHEKLFFGSGTQLSVL.

This clonotype was detected a few times. The DNA for the CDR3 is TGTGCCACCAGTGATGTCCGGACAGGGCGGAACACCGGGGAGCTGTTTTTT. Its protein is CATSDVRTGRNTGELFF. The gene calls are TRBV24-1 and TRBJ2-2, with 8 bases matching TRBD1. Trimming took 3 bases from V and 1 from J; bases not matched to a gene: 6. CDR1 and CDR2 from the germline V gene are KGHDR and SFDVKD. The CDR3 contains 17 residues.

The V gene is TRBV6-1, the J gene TRBJ1-6, with D tentatively TRBD1 (5 bases). The CDR3 consists of 15 residues. With 2 bases removed from V and 3 bases from J, the gap between germline ends came to 8 bases. The V gene's germline CDR1 is MNHNS and CDR2 SASEGT. CDR3 sequence reads: CASSEQGRYNSPLHF. As DNA, the CDR3 is TGTGCCAGCAGTGAACAGGGCCGCTATAATTCACCCCTCCACTTT.

The chain recombines TRBV7-8 with TRBJ1-2, with D possibly matching TRBD1 (6 bases). V shed 5 bases and J shed 6 bases, with 19 bases lying between them. The germline V gene encodes CDR1 SGHVS and CDR2 FQNEAQ. The CDR3 extends over 15 amino acids. The CDR3 bases are TGTGCCAGCAGCCTACAAAGAGGGGGGACGGATGGCTACACCTTC. It specifies CASSLQRGGTDGYTF.

This clonotype was observed at least ten times. The CDR3 sequence is CASGLVRDGAGTNTGELFF. CDR3 nucleotides: TGTGCTAGTGGTTTGGTACGGGACGGAGCGGGTACGAACACCGGGGAGCTGTTTTTT. The V and J genes are TRBV12-5 and TRBJ2-2, with D maybe TRBD2 (6 bases). V dropped 0 bases and J dropped 0 bases, with 17 bases sitting between them. Per germline, CDR1 LGHNT and CDR2 FRNRAP. The CDR3 covers 19 residues.

This clonotype was observed a few times. The chain couples TRBV20-1 to TRBJ1-2; D is perhaps TRBD1 (5 bases). The length of the CDR3 is 14 residues. Germline CDR1 DFQATT, CDR2 SNEGSKA (reference sequence). With 3 bases removed from V and 2 bases from J, the gap between germline ends came to 13 bases. The CDR3: CSARRAGLNYGYTF. DNA for the CDR3: TGCAGTGCTAGGAGGGCAGGGTTAAACTATGGCTACACCTTC.

The chain recombines TRBV27 with TRBJ2-7, with 8 nucleotides matching TRBD1. The V segment lost 5 bases and the J segment 6 bases; nucleotides outside the gene matches: 6. This CDR3 comprises 13 residues. Germline loops: CDR1 MNHEY, CDR2 SMNVEV (reference sequence). CDR3: CASSGQGNSEQYV. The CDR3 bases are TGTGCCAGCAGTGGACAGGGCAATAGCGAGCAGTACGTC.

This clonotype was seen ten or more times. The rearrangement joins TRBV7-2 to TRBJ1-5; no firm D call. CDR3 length: 17 residues. Trimming left V 1 base short and J 0 bases short, with 13 bases between. The germline V gene has CDR1 SGHTA and CDR2 FQGNSA. This CDR3 is CASSLGGPPVSNQPQHF. The CDR3 DNA follows: TGTGCCAGCAGCTTAGGAGGCCCACCGGTTAGCAATCAGCCCCAGCATTTT. Based on the CDR3 plus reference TRBV7-2 and TRBJ1-5, the full variable domain is GAGVSQSPSNKVTEKGKDVELRCDPISGHTALYWYRQSLGQGLEFLIYFQGNSAPDKSGLPSDRFSAERTGGSVSTLTIQRTQQEDSAVYLCASSLGGPPVSNQPQHFGDGTRLSIL.

The chain couples TRBV24-1 to TRBJ2-1; the match to TRBD1 covers 7 bases. The CDR3 sequence is 16 residues long. V was clipped by 3 bases and J by 5 bases; unmatched bases: 9. Per germline, CDR1 KGHDR and CDR2 SFDVKD. The CDR3 DNA is TGTGCCACCAGTGATCCCCGACAGGGTGGACACAATGAGCAGTTCTTC. Translated, it gives CATSDPRQGGHNEQFF.

This clonotype was seen a few times. The chain links TRBV5-5 to TRBJ1-4; the D is unclear. Between the trimmed V and J ends, which lost 4 bases and 0 bases, there was a span of 7 bases. Germline assignment: CDR1 SGHKS and CDR2 YYEKEE (reference sequence). The length of the CDR3 is 14 residues. The CDR3 region has the DNA TGTGCCAGCAGCGTGGATGCAACTAATGAAAAACTGTTTTTT. This encodes CASSVDATNEKLFF.

V is TRBV7-8 and J is TRBJ2-2; D unclear. The CDR3 contains 13 residues. Germline CDR1 reads SGHVS; CDR2 reads FQNEAQ. Trimming removed 5 bases from V and 3 bases from J, with 7 bases in between. CDR3 DNA sequence: TGTGCCAGCAGCCGTCGGGACACCGGGGAGCTGTTTTTT. Residues: CASSRRDTGELFF.

The V gene is TRBV19, the J gene TRBJ1-1, with 11 bases fitting TRBD1. The CDR3 has 14 residues. CDR1 LNHDA and CDR2 SQIVND come from the germline V gene (reference sequence). V lost 7 bases and J lost 4; bases outside the gene matches: 5. CDR3 nucleotide sequence: TGTGCCAGTAACTTCGGGACAGGGGGCACTGAAGCTTTCTTT. Translation gives CASNFGTGGTEAFF.

The chain has TRBV20-1 and TRBJ1-5; 7 nucleotides align to TRBD1. This CDR3 region has 12 residues. With V trimmed by 3 bases and J by 11 bases, 7 bases remained unmatched. Per the germline V gene, CDR1 is DFQATT and CDR2 is SNEGSKA (reference sequence). CDR3 protein: CSASSGQASQHF. The CDR3 nucleotides are TGCAGTGCTAGCTCCGGACAGGCATCCCAGCATTTT.

The CDR3 spells CASSELAAINSPLHF. CDR3 in DNA: TGTGCCAGCAGTGAATTGGCAGCAATTAATTCACCCCTCCACTTT. The rearrangement uses TRBV2 and TRBJ1-6, with D unclear. From germline, CDR1 is SNHLY and CDR2 FYNNEI. The CDR3 loop spans 15 amino acids. Between the trimmed V and J ends, which lost 2 bases and 6 bases, there was a span of 11 bases.

The gene calls are TRBV5-1 and TRBJ1-6, with 10 bases matching TRBD1. CDR3 length equals 16 residues. With V trimmed by 3 bases and J by 4 bases, 4 bases remained unmatched. CDR1 and CDR2 from the germline V gene are SGHRS and YFSETQ. The CDR3 is CASSSRQGAYNSPLHF. DNA of the CDR3: TGCGCCAGCAGCTCCAGACAGGGGGCTTATAATTCACCCCTCCACTTT.

The chain carries TRBV29-1 and TRBJ2-1, with D hard to call. The germline CDR1 and CDR2 sequences are SQVTM and ANQGSEA. This CDR3 region has 11 residues. V lost 4 bases to trimming and J lost 3 bases, with 4 bases between them. The CDR3 bases are TGCAGCGTTGGGGGCTACAATGAGCAGTTCTTC. This encodes CSVGGYNEQFF.

This clonotype was counted a few times. This chain joins TRBV3-1 and TRBJ1-2; tentative D call: TRBD1 (6 bases). The CDR3 consists of 13 residues. The V gene's germline CDR1 is LGHDT and CDR2 YNNKEL (reference sequence). Trimming stripped 5 bases from V and 4 bases from J, with 11 bases between. The CDR3, as DNA: TGTGCCAGCAGCTGGGACATAAGCTATGGCTACACCTTC. As protein: CASSWDISYGYTF.

This clonotype has only a few counts. The chain joins TRBV27 to TRBJ2-2; 8 positions agree with TRBD1. Germline values: CDR1 MNHEY, CDR2 SMNVEV (reference sequence). The junction had 3 bases not matched to a gene; V was cut back by 3 bases and J by 6 bases. The length of the CDR3 is 14 residues. CDR3 loop: CASSFTQGAGELFF. As DNA, the CDR3 is TGTGCCAGCAGTTTTACACAGGGGGCCGGGGAGCTGTTTTTT.

The chain carries TRBV11-2 and TRBJ2-7, with 10 positions matching TRBD2. Germline values: CDR1 SGHAT, CDR2 FQNNGV. The V segment lost 5 bases and the J segment 3 bases; nucleotides outside the gene matches: 10. The CDR3 contains 16 residues. The CDR3 region is CASSPGTSAYNYEQYF. In DNA form, the CDR3 reads TGTGCCAGCAGCCCCGGGACTAGCGCGTACAACTACGAGCAGTACTTC.

At least ten counts were recorded for this clonotype. V usage is TRBV7-9 and J usage is TRBJ1-1; D not resolved. Trimming cost V 0 bases and J 5 bases, with 4 bases left between them. Germline V gene sequence: CDR1 SEHNR, CDR2 FQNEAQ (reference sequence). The CDR3 totals 12 residues. In nucleotides, the CDR3 is TGTGCCAGCAGCTTAGCCCCTACTGAAGCTTTCTTT. It is translated as CASSLAPTEAFF. The full variable domain, with the rest looked up from reference TRBV7-9 and TRBJ1-1, is DTGVSQNPRHKITKRGQNVTFRCDPISEHNRLYWYRQTLGQGPEFLTYFQNEAQLEKSRLLSDRFSAERPKGSFSTLEIQRTEQGDSAMYLCASSLAPTEAFFGQGTRLTVV.

This chain uses TRBV5-1 with TRBJ1-1; D may be TRBD1 (6 bases). Germline CDR1 and CDR2: SGHRS and YFSETQ. V lost 4 bases to trimming and J lost 1 base, with 14 bases between them. The CDR3 covers 15 residues. The CDR3 is CASSLWTTGNTEAFF. The CDR3 DNA sequence: TGCGCCAGCAGCCTATGGACGACAGGGAACACTGAAGCTTTCTTT. Full variable domain (missing parts from reference TRBV5-1 and TRBJ1-1): KAGVTQTPRYLIKTRGQQVTLSCSPISGHRSVSWYQQTPGQGLQFLFEYFSETQRNKGNFPGRFSGRQFSNSRSEMNVSTLELGDSALYLCASSLWTTGNTEAFFGQGTRLTVV.

This clonotype was counted a few times. This chain links TRBV30 with TRBJ2-7; tentatively, D is TRBD2 (5 bases). V lost 0 bases to trimming and J lost 7 bases, with 19 bases between them. Germline V gene lookup returns CDR1 GTSNPN and CDR2 SVGIG (reference sequence). This CDR3 has 15 amino acids. The CDR3 DNA is TGTGCCTGGAGTGTACGTCGACTATGGGGTGGTGAGCAGTACTTC. It specifies CAWSVRRLWGGEQYF.

A few counts support this clonotype. An end of the junction differs from the germline gene, which may be a read error. This chain connects TRBV7-9 to TRBJ1-6; D possibly corresponds to TRBD1 (5 bases). This CDR3 is built from 16 residues. Germline values: CDR1 SEHNR, CDR2 FQNEAQ (reference sequence). The CDR3: CASSLAQTGGDSPLHF. The CDR3 coding sequence is TGTGCCAGCAGCCTAGCTCAGACCGGAGGGGATTCACCCCTCCACTTT.

The CDR3 spells CASSTIGGETDTQYF. CDR3 DNA: TGTGCCAGCTCCACCATCGGGGGTGAAACAGATACGCAGTATTTT. The chain employs TRBV18 and TRBJ2-3; D perhaps matches TRBD2 (6 bases). The CDR3 extends over 15 amino acids. The germline V gene has CDR1 KGHSH and CDR2 LQKENI. The V end was cut by 6 bases, the J end by 3 bases, with 16 bases between.

This clonotype occurred many times. The rearrangement links TRBV4-3 to TRBJ1-1; D call uncertain. Germline V gene data show CDR1 as LGHNA and CDR2 as YSLEER. V shed 1 base and J shed 4 bases, with 13 bases lying between them. CDR3 size: 15 residues. This CDR3 reads CASSQGTGFSTEAFF. The CDR3 DNA follows: TGCGCCAGCAGCCAAGGAACGGGTTTTAGCACTGAAGCTTTCTTT.

This chain uses TRBV7-2 with TRBJ2-3; D is uncertain. In germline, CDR1 is SGHTA, CDR2 FQGNSA. V shed 1 base and J shed 2 bases, with 4 bases lying between them. The CDR3 runs 13 residues. CDR3 in DNA: TGTGCCAGCAGCTTAGTTGACACAGATACGCAGTATTTT. Translating it yields CASSLVDTDTQYF. The full variable domain, in which reference TRBV7-2 and TRBJ2-3 provide the parts outside the CDR3, is GAGVSQSPSNKVTEKGKDVELRCDPISGHTALYWYRQSLGQGLEFLIYFQGNSAPDKSGLPSDRFSAERTGGSVSTLTIQRTQQEDSAVYLCASSLVDTDTQYFGPGTRLTVL.